These 8 T cell receptor beta chains share one sample of origin, sequenced in a study of CD8+ T cells in alopecia areata (dated by TCRdb to the late 2010s). The receptor library was made with the immunoSEQ multiplex PCR assay. For TCR sequencing, RNA was extracted from every sample and reverse transcribed into cDNA to serve as template. TCRdb's version of the immuneACCESS table is confined to in-frame rearrangements and falls short of the full clone set. An unresolved V gene accounts for under half of the shortfall where checked; the remainder is of unknown origin. This sample is represented by 250,000 to 300,000 clones; roughly 60% of them were singletons. Approximately 1.7% of the sample lies in the top ten. Read against the paper, the sample's time point label means: 24 weeks on oral tofacitinib. In the paper's terms, the treatment or condition label means: oral pan-JAK inhibitor, 5-10 mg twice daily.

The specimen comprised CD4+ T cells sorted from blood, sampled at week 24, from a patient treated with tofacitinib. These receptors were collected from a human donor with alopecia areata.

This chain uses TRBV4-1 with TRBJ1-2; D is undetermined. Trimming stripped 0 bases from V and 8 bases from J, with 7 bases between. Germline CDR1 MGHRA, CDR2 YSYEKL. The CDR3 sequence is 12 residues long. Written as DNA, the CDR3 is TGCGCCAGCAGCCAAGAGGGTGTCGGCTACACCTTC. It is translated as CASSQEGVGYTF.

This clone was detected once. The CDR3 nucleotides read TGCGCCAGCAGAAGTGGGGCAGCCTCAGACGAGCAGTACTTC. Translated, it gives CASRSGAASDEQYF. V and J are TRBV5-1 and TRBJ2-7; a weak D match, TRBD1 (5 bases). Germline V gene data show CDR1 as SGHRS and CDR2 as YFSETQ. This CDR3 spans 14 amino acids. Trimming removed 5 bases from V and 5 bases from J, with 17 bases in between. The variable domain in full, with the rest retrieved from reference TRBV5-1 and TRBJ2-7, is KAGVTQTPRYLIKTRGQQVTLSCSPISGHRSVSWYQQTPGQGLQFLFEYFSETQRNKGNFPGRFSGRQFSNSRSEMNVSTLELGDSALYLCASRSGAASDEQYFGPGTRLTVT.

The rearrangement uses TRBV6-6 and TRBJ2-2, with D possibly TRBD2 on 5 matching bases. The germline V gene has CDR1 MNHNY and CDR2 SVGAGI (reference sequence). The CDR3 is 11 amino acids. Trimming cost V 6 bases and J 10 bases, with 9 bases left between them. CDR3 protein: CASSQGLELFF. The CDR3 DNA reads TGTGCCAGCAGCCAAGGACTGGAGCTGTTTTTT.

This chain connects TRBV28 to TRBJ1-2; 8 bases are shared with TRBD1. Germline V gene sequence: CDR1 MDHEN, CDR2 SYDVKM. With V trimmed by 5 bases and J by 8 bases, 7 bases remained unmatched. The CDR3 loop spans 13 amino acids. The CDR3: CASSQGAPPGYTF. Here the CDR3 DNA reads TGTGCCAGCAGTCAGGGGGCGCCGCCCGGCTACACCTTC.

The chain joins TRBV2 to TRBJ2-1; TRBD2 agrees at 10 bases. V lost 5 bases, J lost 6 bases, and 10 bases stayed unmatched. The CDR3 is 16 residues long. Germline lookup yields CDR1 SNHLY and CDR2 FYNNEI. The CDR3 protein is CASSRDLAGVGNEQFF. CDR3 DNA: TGTGCCAGCAGTCGCGACCTAGCGGGGGTTGGCAATGAGCAGTTCTTC.

The rearrangement joins TRBV6-5 to TRBJ2-3; 8 nucleotides line up with TRBD1. Per germline, CDR1 MNHEY and CDR2 SVGAGI. Trimming cost V 6 bases and J 4 bases; bases outside gene matches: 6. This CDR3 has 14 amino acids. CDR3 DNA: TGTGCCAGCAGAGGGGACAGGAACGCAGATACGCAGTATTTT. Residues: CASRGDRNADTQYF.

V and J are TRBV2 and TRBJ2-5, with D hard to call. The CDR3 spans 14 residues. Trimming left V 6 bases short and J 1 base short, with 12 bases between. Germline V gene data show CDR1 as SNHLY and CDR2 as FYNNEI. The CDR3: CASSLMGSQETQYF. The DNA for the CDR3 is TGTGCCAGCAGCCTCATGGGGTCCCAAGAGACCCAGTACTTC. Using reference TRBV2 and TRBJ2-5 for the parts outside the CDR3, the full variable domain is EPEVTQTPSHQVTQMGQEVILRCVPISNHLYFYWYRQILGQKVEFLVSFYNNEISEKSEIFDDQFSVERPDGSNFTLKIRSTKLEDSAMYFCASSLMGSQETQYFGPGTRLLVL.

The CDR3 loop reads CASGLVHSWASGGTEEQYF. The CDR3 DNA is TGTGCTAGTGGTTTGGTACACTCCTGGGCTAGCGGGGGGACGGAGGAGCAGTACTTC. The chain joins TRBV12-5 to TRBJ2-7, with 11 bases fitting TRBD2. The CDR3 has 19 residues. The germline CDR1 and CDR2 sequences are LGHNT and FRNRAP. V shed 0 bases, J shed 7 bases, and the junction held 17 bases outside the gene matches.